One and the same sample provided the 5 T cell receptor beta chains below, sequenced in a study of cytomegalovirus exposure and HLA in healthy donors. 60 Vbeta and 13 Jbeta primers were used in PCR. Generated by immunoSEQ multiplex PCR, the TCRdb table keeps only in-frame clones and is missing some. This sample has more than 85,000 clones, with 70% to 85% found just once. Sequenced input: PBMCs. Every receptor here comes from a man aged 25 to 40 in good health and CMV-seropositive.

Comment on this clone: This may be a read error, as it is one base from a much larger clone. This sample also contains other DNA sequences that code for the same CDR3. V and J are TRBV30 and TRBJ1-2, with D uncertain. Germline CDR1 is GTSNPN and CDR2 is SVGIG (reference sequence). CDR3 length: 12 amino acids. As DNA, the CDR3 is TGTGCTTGGAGTGACTCTACTTTGGGCTACACCTTC. Translation: CAWSDSTLGYTF.

The V gene is TRBV10-2, the J gene TRBJ2-5; TRBD2 is a possible D gene (6 bases). CDR1 and CDR2 (germline): WSHSY, SAAADI. Trimming cost V 6 bases and J 5 bases, with 25 bases left between them. The CDR3 is 17 residues long. In nucleotides, the CDR3 is TGCGCCAGCAGCCTCCGGGACTTAGGGATCCCTAGGGAGACCCAGTACTTC. Its protein product is CASSLRDLGIPRETQYF.

The chain carries TRBV5-6 and TRBJ1-5, with 8 bases identical to TRBD1. Per the germline V gene, CDR1 is SGHDT and CDR2 is YYEEEE. CDR3 length equals 17 residues. V lost 1 base to trimming and J lost 6 bases; unmatched junction nucleotides: 12. The chain's CDR3 is CASSLPCDRGMGQPQHF. CDR3 sequence (DNA): TGTGCCAGCAGCTTGCCTTGCGACAGGGGAATGGGTCAGCCCCAGCATTTT.

The J gene is TRBJ2-2, the V gene TRBV18; possible D gene TRBD1, 6 bases. The CDR3 totals 15 residues. In germline, CDR1 is KGHSH, CDR2 LQKENI. V lost 0 bases and J lost 6, with 11 bases in between. DNA for the CDR3: TGTGCCAGCTCACCACCGCAAGGGGGAGCCGGGGAGCTGTTTTTT. This sequence encodes CASSPPQGGAGELFF. The whole variable domain, filled in from reference TRBV18 and TRBJ2-2, reads NAGVMQNPRHLVRRRGQEARLRCSPMKGHSHVYWYRQLPEEGLKFMVYLQKENIIDESGMPKERFSAEFPKEGPSILRIQQVVRGDSAAYFCASSPPQGGAGELFFGEGSRLTVL.

V and J are TRBV5-1 and TRBJ2-5, with TRBD2 matching 11 bases. The CDR3 covers 16 residues. The trim removed 2 bases at V and 0 bases at J, leaving 3 bases unmatched. Per germline, CDR1 SGHRS and CDR2 YFSETQ. The CDR3 nucleotides are TGCGCCAGCAGCTTACGACTAGCGGGGCACCAAGAGACCCAGTACTTC. This translates into CASSLRLAGHQETQYF.